The subject of this entry is one TCR beta chain. This CDR3 has 15 amino acids. CDR1 is SGHRS, CDR2 YFSETQ, per germline. J gave up 0 bases and V 3 bases, and 6 bases lay outside the gene matches. The data were obtained in a study of blood T cell repertoires in COVID-19. Across the whole study: Donors in the United States, Italy and Spain gave samples during acute or convalescent COVID-19. T cells, B-cell-depleted T cells, or PBMCs provided the cDNA or gDNA that served as material.

Authors' analysis steps: Nucleated cell number was recorded as an estimate derived from reference gene primer amplification. TCRdb keeps only in-frame clones here, not all; method: immunoSEQ multiplex PCR. V and J calls and clone size come straight from that table; D and trimming were deduced from the DNA. Of roughly 230,000 clones in the sample, roughly nine tenths were seen once. The material sequenced was peripheral blood. This receptor was identified in a woman between 35 and 50 years old who had recovered from COVID-19. The chain is built from TRBV5-1 and TRBJ2-7; TRBD1 agrees at 7 bases. This chain's CDR3 is CASSWTGLSSYEQYF. CDR3 nucleotide sequence: TGCGCCAGCAGCTGGACAGGCTTAAGCTCCTACGAGCAGTACTTC.